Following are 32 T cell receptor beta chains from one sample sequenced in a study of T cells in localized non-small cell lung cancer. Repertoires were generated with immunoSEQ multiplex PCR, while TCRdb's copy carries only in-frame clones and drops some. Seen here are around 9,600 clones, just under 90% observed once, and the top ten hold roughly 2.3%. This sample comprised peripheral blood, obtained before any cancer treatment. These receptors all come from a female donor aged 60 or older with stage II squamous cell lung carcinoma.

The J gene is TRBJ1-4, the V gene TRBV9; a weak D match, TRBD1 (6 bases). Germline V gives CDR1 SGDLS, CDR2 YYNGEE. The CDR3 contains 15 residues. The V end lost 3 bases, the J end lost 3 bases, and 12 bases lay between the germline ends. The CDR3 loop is CASSGSGHPNEKLFF. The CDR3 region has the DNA TGTGCCAGCAGCGGCTCGGGACACCCTAATGAAAAACTGTTTTTT.

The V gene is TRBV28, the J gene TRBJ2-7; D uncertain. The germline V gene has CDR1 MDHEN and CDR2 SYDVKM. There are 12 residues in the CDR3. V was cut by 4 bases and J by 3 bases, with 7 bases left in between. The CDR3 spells CASSSQIYEQYF. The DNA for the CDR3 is TGTGCCAGCAGTTCTCAGATCTACGAGCAGTACTTC.

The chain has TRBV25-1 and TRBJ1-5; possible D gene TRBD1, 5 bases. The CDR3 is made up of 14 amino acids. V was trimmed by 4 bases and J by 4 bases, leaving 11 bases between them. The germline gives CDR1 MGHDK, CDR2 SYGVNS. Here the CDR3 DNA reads TGTGCCAGCAGTGTCGGGGCAGCTAATCAGCCCCAGCATTTT. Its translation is CASSVGAANQPQHF.

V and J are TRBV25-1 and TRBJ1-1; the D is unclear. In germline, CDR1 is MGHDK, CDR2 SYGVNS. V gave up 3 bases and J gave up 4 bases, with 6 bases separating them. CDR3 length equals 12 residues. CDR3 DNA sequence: TGTGCCAGCAGTGACGATGTCACTGAAGCTTTCTTT. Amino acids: CASSDDVTEAFF.

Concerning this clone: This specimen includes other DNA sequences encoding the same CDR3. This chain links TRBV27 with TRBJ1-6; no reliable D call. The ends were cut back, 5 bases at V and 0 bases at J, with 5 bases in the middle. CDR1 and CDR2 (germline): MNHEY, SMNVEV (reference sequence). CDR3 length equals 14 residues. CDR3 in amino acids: CASSPSSYNSPLHF. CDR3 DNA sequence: TGTGCCAGCAGTCCCAGCTCCTATAATTCACCCCTCCACTTT.

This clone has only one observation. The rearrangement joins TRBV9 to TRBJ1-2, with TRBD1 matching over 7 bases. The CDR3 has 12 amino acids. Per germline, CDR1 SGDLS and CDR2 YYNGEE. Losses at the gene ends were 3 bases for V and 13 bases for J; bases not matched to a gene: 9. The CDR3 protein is CASSETGNSLTF. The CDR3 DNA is TGTGCCAGCAGCGAGACAGGGAATTCGCTCACCTTC.

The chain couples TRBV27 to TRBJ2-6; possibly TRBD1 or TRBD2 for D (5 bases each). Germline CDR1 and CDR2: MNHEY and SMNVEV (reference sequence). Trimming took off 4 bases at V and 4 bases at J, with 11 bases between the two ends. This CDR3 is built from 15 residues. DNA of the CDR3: TGTGCCAGCAGTTCAGGGACGGGGGGGGCCAACGTCCTGACTTTC. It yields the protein CASSSGTGGANVLTF.

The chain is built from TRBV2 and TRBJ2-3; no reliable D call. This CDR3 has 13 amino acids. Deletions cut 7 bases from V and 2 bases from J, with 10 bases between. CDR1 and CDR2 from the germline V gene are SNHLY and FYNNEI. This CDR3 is CASNRVFTDTQYF. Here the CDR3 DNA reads TGTGCCAGCAATAGGGTGTTCACAGATACGCAGTATTTT.

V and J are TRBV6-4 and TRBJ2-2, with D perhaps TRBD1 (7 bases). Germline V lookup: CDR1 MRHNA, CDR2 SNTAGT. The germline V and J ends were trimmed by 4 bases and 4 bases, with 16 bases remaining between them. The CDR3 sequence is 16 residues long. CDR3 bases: TGTGCCAGCAGTGCCACGGGGGCAGGGGGCACCGGGGAGCTGTTTTTT. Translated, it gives CASSATGAGGTGELFF.

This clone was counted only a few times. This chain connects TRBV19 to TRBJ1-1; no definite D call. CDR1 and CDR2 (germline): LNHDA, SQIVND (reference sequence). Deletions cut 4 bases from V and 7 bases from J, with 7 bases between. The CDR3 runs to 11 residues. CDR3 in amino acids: CASSSYSEAFF. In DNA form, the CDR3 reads TGTGCCAGTAGTAGCTACAGTGAAGCTTTCTTT.

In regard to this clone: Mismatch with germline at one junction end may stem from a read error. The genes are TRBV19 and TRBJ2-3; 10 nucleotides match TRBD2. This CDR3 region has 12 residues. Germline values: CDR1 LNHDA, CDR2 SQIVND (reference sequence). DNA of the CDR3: TGTGCCAGTAGTCCACTAGCGGGATCTCCGAATTTT. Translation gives CASSPLAGSPNF.

The DNA for the CDR3 is TGTGCCAGCACAGGGGGACCCCCAAGCTACGAGCAGTACGTC. It translates to CASTGGPPSYEQYV. The chain is built from TRBV6-6 and TRBJ2-7; 7 bases are shared with TRBD1. V gave up 7 bases and J gave up 3 bases; unmatched junction bases: 9. The CDR3 sequence is 14 residues long. Germline-derived CDR1 and CDR2 are MNHNY and SVGAGI (reference sequence).

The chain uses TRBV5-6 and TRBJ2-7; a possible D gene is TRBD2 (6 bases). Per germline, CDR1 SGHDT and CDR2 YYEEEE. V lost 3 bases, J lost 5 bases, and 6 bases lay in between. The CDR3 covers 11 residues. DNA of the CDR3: TGTGCCAGCAGCTGGGGGGACGAGCAGTACTTC. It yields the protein CASSWGDEQYF. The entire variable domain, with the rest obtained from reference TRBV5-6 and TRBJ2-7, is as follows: DAGVTQSPTHLIKTRGQQVTLRCSPKSGHDTVSWYQQALGQGPQFIFQYYEEEERQRGNFPDRFSGHQFPNYSSELNVNALLLGDSALYLCASSWGDEQYFGPGTRLTVT.

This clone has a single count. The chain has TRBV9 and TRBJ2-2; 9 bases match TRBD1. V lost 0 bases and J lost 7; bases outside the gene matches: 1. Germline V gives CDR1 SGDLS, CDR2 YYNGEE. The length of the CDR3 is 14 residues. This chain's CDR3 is CASSVGQGGGELFF. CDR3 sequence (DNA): TGTGCCAGCAGCGTAGGACAGGGGGGCGGGGAGCTGTTTTTT.

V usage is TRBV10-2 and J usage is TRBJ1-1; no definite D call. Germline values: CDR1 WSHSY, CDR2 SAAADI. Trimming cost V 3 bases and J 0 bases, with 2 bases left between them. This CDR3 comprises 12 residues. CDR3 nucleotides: TGCGCCAGCAGTGAAATGAACACTGAAGCTTTCTTT. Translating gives CASSEMNTEAFF.

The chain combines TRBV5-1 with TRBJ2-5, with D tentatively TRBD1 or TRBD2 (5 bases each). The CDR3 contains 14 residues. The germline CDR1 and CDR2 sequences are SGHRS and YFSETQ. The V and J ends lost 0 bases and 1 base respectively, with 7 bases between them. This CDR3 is CASSLGGAQETQYF. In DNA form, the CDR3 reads TGCGCCAGCAGCTTGGGAGGGGCCCAAGAGACCCAGTACTTC.

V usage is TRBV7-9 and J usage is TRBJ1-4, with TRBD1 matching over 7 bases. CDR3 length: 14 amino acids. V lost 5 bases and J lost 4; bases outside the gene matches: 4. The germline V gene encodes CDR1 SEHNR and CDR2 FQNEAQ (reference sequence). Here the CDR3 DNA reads TGTGCCAGCAGCCTGGACAGGATTAATGAAAAACTGTTTTTT. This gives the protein CASSLDRINEKLFF.

The CDR3 here is CASSTGTGGFYEQYF. The CDR3 nucleotides read TGTGCCAGCAGTACTGGGACAGGGGGCTTCTACGAGCAGTACTTC. The chain uses TRBV5-4 and TRBJ2-7, with TRBD1 matching 12 bases. Germline V gives CDR1 SGHNT, CDR2 YYREEE (reference sequence). The CDR3 totals 15 residues. Losses at the gene ends were 5 bases for V and 3 bases for J; bases not matched to a gene: 6.

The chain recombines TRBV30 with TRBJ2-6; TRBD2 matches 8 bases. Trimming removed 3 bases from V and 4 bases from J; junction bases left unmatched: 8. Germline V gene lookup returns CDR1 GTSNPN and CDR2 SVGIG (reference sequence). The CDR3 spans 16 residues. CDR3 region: CAWRRAGEEGANVLTF. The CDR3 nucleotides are TGTGCCTGGAGACGAGCGGGAGAGGAGGGGGCCAACGTCCTGACTTTC.

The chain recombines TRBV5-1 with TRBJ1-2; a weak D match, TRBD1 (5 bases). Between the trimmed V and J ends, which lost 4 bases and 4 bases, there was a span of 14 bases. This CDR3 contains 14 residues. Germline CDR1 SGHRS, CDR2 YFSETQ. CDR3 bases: TGCGCCAGCAGCATGGACGGGGCGGGCTATGGCTACACCTTC. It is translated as CASSMDGAGYGYTF.

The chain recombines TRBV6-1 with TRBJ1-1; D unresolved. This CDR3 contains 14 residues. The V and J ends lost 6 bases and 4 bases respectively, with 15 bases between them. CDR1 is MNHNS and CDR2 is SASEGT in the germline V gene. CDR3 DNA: TGTGCCAGCAGCACTCGTGACGGCCGCACTGAAGCTTTCTTT. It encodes CASSTRDGRTEAFF.

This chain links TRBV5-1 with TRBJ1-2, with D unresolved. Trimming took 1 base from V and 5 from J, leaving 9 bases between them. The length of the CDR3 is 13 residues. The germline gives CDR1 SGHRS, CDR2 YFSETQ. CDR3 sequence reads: CASSLNTEYGYTF. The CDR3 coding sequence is TGCGCCAGCAGCTTGAATACGGAATATGGCTACACCTTC.

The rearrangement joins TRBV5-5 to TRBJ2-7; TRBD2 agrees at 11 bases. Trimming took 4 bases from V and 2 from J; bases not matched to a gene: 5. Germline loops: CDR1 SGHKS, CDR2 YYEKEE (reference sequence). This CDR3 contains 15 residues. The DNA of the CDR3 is TGTGCCAGCAGCGAAACTAGCGGGAGAACCTACGAGCAGTACTTC. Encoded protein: CASSETSGRTYEQYF. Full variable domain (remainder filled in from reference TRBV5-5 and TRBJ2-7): DAGVTQSPTHLIKTRGQQVTLRCSPISGHKSVSWYQQVLGQGPQFIFQYYEKEERGRGNFPDRFSARQFPNYSSELNVNALLLGDSALYLCASSETSGRTYEQYFGPGTRLTVT.

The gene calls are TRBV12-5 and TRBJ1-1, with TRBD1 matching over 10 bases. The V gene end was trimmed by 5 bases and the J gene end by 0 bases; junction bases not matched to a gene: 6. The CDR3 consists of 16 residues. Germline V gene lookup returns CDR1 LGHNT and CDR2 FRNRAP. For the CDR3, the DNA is TGTGCTAGTGGTAAAGGGACAGGGGCCCTGAACACTGAAGCTTTCTTT. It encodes CASGKGTGALNTEAFF.

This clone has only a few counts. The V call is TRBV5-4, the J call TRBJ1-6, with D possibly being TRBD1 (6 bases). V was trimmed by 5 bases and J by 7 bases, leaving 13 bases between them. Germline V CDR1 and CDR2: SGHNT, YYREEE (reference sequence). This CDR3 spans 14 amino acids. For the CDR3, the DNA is TGTGCCAGCAGACTTGGACAGCCAAATTCACCCCTCCACTTT. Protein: CASRLGQPNSPLHF.

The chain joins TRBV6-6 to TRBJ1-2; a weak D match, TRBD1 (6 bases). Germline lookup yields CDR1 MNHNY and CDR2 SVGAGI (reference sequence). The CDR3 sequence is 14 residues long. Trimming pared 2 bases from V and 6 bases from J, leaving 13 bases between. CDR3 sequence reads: CASSYRGAEDGYTF. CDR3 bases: TGTGCCAGCAGTTACCGGGGGGCGGAGGATGGCTACACCTTC.

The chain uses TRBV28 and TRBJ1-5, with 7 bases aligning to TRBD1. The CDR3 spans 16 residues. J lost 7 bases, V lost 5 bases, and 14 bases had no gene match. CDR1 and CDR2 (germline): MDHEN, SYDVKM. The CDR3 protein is CASSPFRFQQGQPQHF. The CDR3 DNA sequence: TGTGCCAGCAGTCCGTTTAGGTTCCAACAGGGGCAGCCCCAGCATTTT.

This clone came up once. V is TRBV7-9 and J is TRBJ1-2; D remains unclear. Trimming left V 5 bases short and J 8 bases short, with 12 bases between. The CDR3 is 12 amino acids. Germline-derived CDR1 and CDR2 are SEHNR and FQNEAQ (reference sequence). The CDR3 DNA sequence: TGTGCCAGCAGCGCCTCGACCGTCGGCTACACCTTC. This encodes CASSASTVGYTF.

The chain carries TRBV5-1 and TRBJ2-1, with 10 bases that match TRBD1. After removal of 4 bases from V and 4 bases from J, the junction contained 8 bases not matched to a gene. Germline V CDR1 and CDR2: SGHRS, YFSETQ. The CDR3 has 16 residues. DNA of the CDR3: TGCGCCAGCAGCGTGGTTGGGACAGGGGAATACAATGAGCAGTTCTTC. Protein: CASSVVGTGEYNEQFF.

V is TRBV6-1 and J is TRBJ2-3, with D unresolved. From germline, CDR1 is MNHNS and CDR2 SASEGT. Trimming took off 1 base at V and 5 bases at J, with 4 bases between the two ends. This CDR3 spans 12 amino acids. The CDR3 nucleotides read TGTGCCAGCAGTGAAGTTGGAGATACGCAGTATTTT. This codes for CASSEVGDTQYF.

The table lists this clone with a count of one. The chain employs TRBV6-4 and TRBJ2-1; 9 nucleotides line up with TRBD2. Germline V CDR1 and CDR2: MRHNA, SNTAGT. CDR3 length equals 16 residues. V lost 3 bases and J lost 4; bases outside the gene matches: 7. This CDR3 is CASSEQAGGSYNEQFF. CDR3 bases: TGTGCCAGCAGTGAACAAGCGGGAGGCTCTTACAATGAGCAGTTCTTC.

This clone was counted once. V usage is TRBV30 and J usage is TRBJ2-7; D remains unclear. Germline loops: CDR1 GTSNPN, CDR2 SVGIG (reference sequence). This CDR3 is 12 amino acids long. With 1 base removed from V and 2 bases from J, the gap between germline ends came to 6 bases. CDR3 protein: CAWSGGPYEQYF. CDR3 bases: TGTGCCTGGAGTGGAGGTCCCTACGAGCAGTACTTC.